Listed here are 10 T cell receptor beta chains from one sample, sequenced in a study of molecular identifiers for immune sequencing clone quantification (dated by TCRdb to 2016 to 2018). The library was generated by PCR. The sequencer listed for this sample is NextSeq 500. Using fastp trimming at Q25 and MiXCR clonotype assembly, TCRdb reanalyzed the public sequencing data and kept in-frame beta chains. When rows share a CDR3 protein, they turn into one entry using the most common DNA and genes. The sample table contains some 580,000 distinct CDR3 sequences; only one count was recorded for about 25% of them. The ten largest clones represent 0.6% to 0.9% of the sample. Input material: naive CD8+ T cells from blood, with Jurkat cell RNA spiked in. This sample's cell subset or site label indicates: FACS-sorted CD8+CD4-CCR7+CD45RA+ naive T cells. These receptors came from a human donor in good health. Some libraries in this study had Jurkat cell RNA spiked in.

Many counts were recorded for this clonotype. V usage is TRBV29-1 and J usage is TRBJ2-3; no clear D. Germline V gives CDR1 SQVTM, CDR2 ANQGSEA. With 2 bases removed from V and 0 bases from J, the gap between germline ends came to 12 bases. CDR3 length: 15 amino acids. The CDR3, as DNA: TGCAGCGTTGAATTATTTACAGAAAGCACAGATACGCAGTATTTT. Residues: CSVELFTESTDTQYF.

Concerning this clonotype itself: This may be a read error, as it is one base from a much larger clone. V usage is TRBV7-2 and J usage is TRBJ1-2; D gene ambiguous. The CDR3 is made up of 14 amino acids. Germline V gene data show CDR1 as SGHTA and CDR2 as FQGNSA. In DNA form, the CDR3 reads TGTGCCAGCAGCTCAGAACAAACTTACCCGGGCTACGCCTTC. Amino acids: CASSSEQTYPGYAF.

This clonotype came up many times. The chain uses TRBV30 and TRBJ1-1; the match to TRBD1 covers 8 bases. Per germline, CDR1 GTSNPN and CDR2 SVGIG (reference sequence). The ends lost 3 bases at V and 5 bases at J; junction bases unmatched: 11. The CDR3 is 15 residues long. For the CDR3, the DNA is TGTGCCTGGAGCGAACTCCCAGGGGGCTCGACTGAAGCTTTCTTT. Translation: CAWSELPGGSTEAFF.

At least ten counts were recorded for this clonotype. The chain has TRBV13 and TRBJ2-3, with D possibly TRBD1 on 6 matching bases. The CDR3 has 23 amino acids. CDR1 and CDR2 (germline): PRHDT, FYEKMQ (reference sequence). Trimming pared 2 bases from V and 2 bases from J, leaving 35 bases between. The CDR3 reads CASSLSIEGVSWSDSSNTDTQYF. The CDR3 region has the DNA TGTGCCAGCAGCTTATCGATAGAGGGGGTATCTTGGTCCGACAGCTCGAACACAGATACGCAGTATTTT.

Of note for this clonotype: Just one base apart from a much larger clone, this may be a read error. The chain is built from TRBV27 and TRBJ1-1; 7 positions match TRBD1. The CDR3 sequence is 13 residues long. The germline V gene has CDR1 MNHEY and CDR2 SMNVEV (reference sequence). The CDR3 reads CASSLGGGARASF. The CDR3 DNA follows: TGTGCCAGCAGTTTAGGAGGGGGCGCCCGGGCTTCCTTT.

Concerning this clonotype: Relative to the germline gene, one junction end is altered; a read error may explain this. CDR3 region: CATTGSSGVYNEQSF. DNA of the CDR3: TGTGCCACCACGGGCTCTAGCGGAGTATACAATGAGCAGTCCTTC. The chain uses TRBV24-1 and TRBJ2-1, with 7 bases lining up with TRBD2. CDR3 size: 15 residues. The germline gives CDR1 KGHDR, CDR2 SFDVKD.

This clonotype was seen a few times. One end of the junction is discordant with germline, which a read error may explain. V usage is TRBV19 and J usage is TRBJ1-5, with D unresolved. The CDR3 extends over 14 amino acids. Germline-derived CDR1 and CDR2 are LNHDA and SQIVND (reference sequence). The CDR3 DNA reads TGTGCCAGTAGTATAGTCGGGCTAGGTCAGTCCCAGCATTTT. Translation gives CASSIVGLGQSQHF.

This clonotype appeared a few times. The rearrangement links TRBV6-5 to TRBJ2-6; unclear D gene. Trimming cost V 6 bases and J 0 bases, with 15 bases left between them. The CDR3 totals 17 residues. Per germline, CDR1 MNHEY and CDR2 SVGAGI. DNA for the CDR3: TGTGCCAGCAGCCTATACGGGTTCCGCTCTGGGGCCAACGTCCTGACTTTC. This sequence encodes CASSLYGFRSGANVLTF.

In its sample, this clonotype was seen a few times. J is TRBJ2-2 and V is TRBV9, with 7 bases fitting TRBD2. Germline lookup yields CDR1 SGDLS and CDR2 YYNGEE. V lost 2 bases, J lost 6 bases, and 10 bases stayed unmatched. CDR3 length equals 16 residues. DNA for the CDR3: TGTGCCAGCAGCGTTGGGGAGGGGCGCATGGCCGGGGAGCTGTTTTTT. Translation gives CASSVGEGRMAGELFF.

This clonotype showed up just a few times. The gene calls are TRBV20-1 and TRBJ2-5; TRBD1 agrees at 7 bases. Germline V CDR1 and CDR2: DFQATT, SNEGSKA (reference sequence). V lost 0 bases and J lost 0; bases outside the gene matches: 7. This CDR3 region has 16 residues. For the CDR3, the DNA is TGCAGTGCTAGAGAGAAGACAGGGCAAGACCAAGAGACCCAGTACTTC. This codes for CSAREKTGQDQETQYF.